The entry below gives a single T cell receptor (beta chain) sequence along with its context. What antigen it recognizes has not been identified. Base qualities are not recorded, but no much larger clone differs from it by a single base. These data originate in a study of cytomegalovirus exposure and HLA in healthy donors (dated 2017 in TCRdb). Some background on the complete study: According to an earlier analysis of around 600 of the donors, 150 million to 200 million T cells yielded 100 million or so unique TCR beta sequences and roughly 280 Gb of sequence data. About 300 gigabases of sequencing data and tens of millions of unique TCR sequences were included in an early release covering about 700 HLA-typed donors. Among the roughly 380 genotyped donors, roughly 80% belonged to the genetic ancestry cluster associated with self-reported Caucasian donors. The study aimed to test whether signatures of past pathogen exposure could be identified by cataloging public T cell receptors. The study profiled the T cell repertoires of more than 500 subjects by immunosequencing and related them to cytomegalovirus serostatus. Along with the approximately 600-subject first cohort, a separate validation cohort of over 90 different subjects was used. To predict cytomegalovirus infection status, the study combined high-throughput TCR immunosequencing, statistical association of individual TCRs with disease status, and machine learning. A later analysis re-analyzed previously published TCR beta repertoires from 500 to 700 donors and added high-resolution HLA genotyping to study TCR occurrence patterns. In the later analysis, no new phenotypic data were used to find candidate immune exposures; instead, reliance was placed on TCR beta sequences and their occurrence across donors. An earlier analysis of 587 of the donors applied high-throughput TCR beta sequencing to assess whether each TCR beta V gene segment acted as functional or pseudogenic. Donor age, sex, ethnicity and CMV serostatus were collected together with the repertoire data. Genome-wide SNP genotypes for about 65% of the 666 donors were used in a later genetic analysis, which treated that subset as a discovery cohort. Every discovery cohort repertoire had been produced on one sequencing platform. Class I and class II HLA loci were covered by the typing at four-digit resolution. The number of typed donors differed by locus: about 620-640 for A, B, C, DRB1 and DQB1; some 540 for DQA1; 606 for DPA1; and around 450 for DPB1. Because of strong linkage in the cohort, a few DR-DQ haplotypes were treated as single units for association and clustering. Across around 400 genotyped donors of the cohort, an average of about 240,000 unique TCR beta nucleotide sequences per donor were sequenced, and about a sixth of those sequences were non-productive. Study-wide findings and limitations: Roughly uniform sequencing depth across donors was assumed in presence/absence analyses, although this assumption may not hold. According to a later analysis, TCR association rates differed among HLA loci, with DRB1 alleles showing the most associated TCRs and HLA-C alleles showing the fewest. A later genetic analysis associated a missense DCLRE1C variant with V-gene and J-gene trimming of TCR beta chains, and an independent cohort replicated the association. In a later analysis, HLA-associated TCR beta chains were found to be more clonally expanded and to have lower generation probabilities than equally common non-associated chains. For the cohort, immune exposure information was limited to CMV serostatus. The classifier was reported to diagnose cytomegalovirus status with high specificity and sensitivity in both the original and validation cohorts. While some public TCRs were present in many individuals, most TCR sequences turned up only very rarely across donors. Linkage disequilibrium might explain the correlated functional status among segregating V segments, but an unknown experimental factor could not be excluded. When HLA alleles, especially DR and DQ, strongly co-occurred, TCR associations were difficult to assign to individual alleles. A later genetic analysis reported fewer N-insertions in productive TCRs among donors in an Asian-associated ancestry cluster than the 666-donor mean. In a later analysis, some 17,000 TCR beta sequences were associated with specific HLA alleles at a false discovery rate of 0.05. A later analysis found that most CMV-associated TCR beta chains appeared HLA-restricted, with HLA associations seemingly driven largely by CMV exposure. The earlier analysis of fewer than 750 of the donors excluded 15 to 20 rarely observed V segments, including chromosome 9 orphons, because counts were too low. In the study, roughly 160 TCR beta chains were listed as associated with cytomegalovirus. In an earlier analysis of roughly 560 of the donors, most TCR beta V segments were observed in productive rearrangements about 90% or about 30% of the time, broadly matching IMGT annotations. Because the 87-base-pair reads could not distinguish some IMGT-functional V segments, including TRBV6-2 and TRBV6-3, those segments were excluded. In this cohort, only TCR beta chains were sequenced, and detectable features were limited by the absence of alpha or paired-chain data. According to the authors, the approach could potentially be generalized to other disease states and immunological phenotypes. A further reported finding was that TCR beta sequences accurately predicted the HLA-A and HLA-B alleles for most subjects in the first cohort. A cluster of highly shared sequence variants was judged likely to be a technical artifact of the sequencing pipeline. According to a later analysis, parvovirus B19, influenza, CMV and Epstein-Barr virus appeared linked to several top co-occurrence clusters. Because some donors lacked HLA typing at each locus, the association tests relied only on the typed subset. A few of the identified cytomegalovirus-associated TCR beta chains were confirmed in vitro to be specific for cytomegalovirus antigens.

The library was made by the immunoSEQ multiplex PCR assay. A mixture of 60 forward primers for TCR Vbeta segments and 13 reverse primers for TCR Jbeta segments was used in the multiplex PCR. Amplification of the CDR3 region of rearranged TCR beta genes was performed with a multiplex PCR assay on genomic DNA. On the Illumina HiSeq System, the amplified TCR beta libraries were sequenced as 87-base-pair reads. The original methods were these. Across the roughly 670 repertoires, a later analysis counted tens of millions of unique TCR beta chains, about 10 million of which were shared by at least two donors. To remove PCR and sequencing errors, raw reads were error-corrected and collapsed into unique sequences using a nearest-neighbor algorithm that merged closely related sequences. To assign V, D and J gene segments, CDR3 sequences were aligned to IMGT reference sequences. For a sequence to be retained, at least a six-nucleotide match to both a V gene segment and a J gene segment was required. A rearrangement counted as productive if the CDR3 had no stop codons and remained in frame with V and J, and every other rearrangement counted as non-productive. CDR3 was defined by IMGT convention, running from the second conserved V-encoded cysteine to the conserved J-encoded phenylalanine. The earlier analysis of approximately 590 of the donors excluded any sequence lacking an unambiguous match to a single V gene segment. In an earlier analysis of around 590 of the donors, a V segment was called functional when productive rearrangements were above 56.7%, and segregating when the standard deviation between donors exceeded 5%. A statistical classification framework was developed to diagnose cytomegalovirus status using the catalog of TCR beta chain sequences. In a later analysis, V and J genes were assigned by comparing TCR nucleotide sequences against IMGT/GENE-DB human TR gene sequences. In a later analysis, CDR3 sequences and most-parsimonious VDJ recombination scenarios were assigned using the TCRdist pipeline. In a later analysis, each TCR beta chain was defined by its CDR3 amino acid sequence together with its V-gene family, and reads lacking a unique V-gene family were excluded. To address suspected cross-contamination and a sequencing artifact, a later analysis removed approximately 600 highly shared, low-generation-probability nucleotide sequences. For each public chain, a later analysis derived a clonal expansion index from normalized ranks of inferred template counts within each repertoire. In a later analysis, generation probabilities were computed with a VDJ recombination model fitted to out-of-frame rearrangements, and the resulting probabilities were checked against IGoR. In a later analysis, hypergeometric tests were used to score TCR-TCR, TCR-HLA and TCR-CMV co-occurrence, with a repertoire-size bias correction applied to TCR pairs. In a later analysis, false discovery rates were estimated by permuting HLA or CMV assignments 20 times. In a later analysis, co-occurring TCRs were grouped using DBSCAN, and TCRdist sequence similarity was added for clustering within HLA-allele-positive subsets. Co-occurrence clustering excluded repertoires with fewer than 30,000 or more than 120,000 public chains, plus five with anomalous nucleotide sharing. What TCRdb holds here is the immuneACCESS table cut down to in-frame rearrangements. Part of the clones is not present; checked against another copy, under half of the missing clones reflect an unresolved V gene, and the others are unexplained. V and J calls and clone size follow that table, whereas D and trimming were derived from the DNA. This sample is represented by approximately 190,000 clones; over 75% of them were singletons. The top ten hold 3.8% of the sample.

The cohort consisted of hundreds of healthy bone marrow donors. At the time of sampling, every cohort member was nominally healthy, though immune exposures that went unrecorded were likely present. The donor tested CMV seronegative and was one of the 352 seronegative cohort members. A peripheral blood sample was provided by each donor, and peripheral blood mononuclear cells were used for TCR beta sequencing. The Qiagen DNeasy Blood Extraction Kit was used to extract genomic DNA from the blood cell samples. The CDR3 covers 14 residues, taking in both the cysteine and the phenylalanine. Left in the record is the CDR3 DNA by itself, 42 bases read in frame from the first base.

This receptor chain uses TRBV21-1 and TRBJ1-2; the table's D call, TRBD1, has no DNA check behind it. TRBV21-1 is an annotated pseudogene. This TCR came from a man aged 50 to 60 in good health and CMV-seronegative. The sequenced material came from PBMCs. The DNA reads TGTGCCAGCAACTTCCCCTTCAGGGGGGATGGCTACACCTTC. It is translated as CASNFPFRGDGYTF.